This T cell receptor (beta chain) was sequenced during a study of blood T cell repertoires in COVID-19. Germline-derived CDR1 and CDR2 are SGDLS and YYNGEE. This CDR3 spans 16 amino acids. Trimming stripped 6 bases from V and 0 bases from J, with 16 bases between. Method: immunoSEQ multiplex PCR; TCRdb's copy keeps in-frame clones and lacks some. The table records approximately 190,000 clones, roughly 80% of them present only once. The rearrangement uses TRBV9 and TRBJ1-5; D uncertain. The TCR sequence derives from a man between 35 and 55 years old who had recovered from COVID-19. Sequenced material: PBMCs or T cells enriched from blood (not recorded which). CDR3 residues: CASTEPDFSSNQPQHF. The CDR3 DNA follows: TGTGCCAGCACCGAGCCCGATTTTAGTAGCAATCAGCCCCAGCATTTT.